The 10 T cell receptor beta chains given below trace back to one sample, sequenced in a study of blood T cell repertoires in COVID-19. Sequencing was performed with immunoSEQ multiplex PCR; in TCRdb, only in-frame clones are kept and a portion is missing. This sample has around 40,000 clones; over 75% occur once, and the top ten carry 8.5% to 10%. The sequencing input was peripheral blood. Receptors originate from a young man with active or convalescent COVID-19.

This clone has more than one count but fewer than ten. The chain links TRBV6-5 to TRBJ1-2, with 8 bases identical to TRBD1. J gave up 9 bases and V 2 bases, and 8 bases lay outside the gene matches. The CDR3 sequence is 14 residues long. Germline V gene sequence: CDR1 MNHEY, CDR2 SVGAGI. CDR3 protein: CASSYTGQGGSYTF. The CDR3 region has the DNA TGTGCCAGCAGTTACACCGGACAGGGTGGTAGCTACACCTTC.

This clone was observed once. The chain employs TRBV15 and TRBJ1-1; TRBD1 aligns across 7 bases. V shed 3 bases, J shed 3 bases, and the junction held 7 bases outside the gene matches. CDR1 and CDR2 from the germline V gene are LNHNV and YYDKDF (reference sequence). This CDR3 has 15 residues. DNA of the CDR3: TGTGCCACCAGCAGTACGACAGGGCCCGACACTGAAGCTTTCTTT. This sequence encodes CATSSTTGPDTEAFF.

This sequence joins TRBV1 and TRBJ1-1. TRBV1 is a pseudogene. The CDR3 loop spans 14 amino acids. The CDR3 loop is CTSSRGPGDTEAFF. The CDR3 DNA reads TGCACCAGCAGCCGTGGCCCCGGGGACACTGAAGCTTTCTTT.

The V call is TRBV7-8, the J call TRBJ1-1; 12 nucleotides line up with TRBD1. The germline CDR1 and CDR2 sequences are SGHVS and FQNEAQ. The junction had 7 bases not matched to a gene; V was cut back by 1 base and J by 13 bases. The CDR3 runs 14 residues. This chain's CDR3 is CASSLDTWDRGRFF. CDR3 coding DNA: TGTGCCAGCAGCTTAGATACCTGGGACAGGGGGCGTTTCTTT.

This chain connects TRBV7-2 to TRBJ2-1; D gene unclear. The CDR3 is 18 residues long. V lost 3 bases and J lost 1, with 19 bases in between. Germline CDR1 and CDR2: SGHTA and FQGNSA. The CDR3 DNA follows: TGTGCCAGCAGCTTTCTAAGATTCCCCGGGTCTTCCTACAATGAGCAGTTCTTC. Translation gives CASSFLRFPGSSYNEQFF.

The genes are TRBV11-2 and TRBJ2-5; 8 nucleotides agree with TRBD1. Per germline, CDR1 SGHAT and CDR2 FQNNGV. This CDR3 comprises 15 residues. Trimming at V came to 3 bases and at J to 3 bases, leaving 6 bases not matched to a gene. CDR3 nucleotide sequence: TGTGCCAGCAGCTTCCAATGGACAGGGAAAGAGACCCAGTACTTC. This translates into CASSFQWTGKETQYF.

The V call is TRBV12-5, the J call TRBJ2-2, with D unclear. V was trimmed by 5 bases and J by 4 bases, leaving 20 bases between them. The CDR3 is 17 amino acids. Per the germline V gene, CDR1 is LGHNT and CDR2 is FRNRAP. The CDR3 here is CASGQSAVSKLTGELFF. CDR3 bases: TGTGCTAGTGGTCAATCCGCGGTCTCTAAACTCACCGGGGAGCTGTTTTTT.

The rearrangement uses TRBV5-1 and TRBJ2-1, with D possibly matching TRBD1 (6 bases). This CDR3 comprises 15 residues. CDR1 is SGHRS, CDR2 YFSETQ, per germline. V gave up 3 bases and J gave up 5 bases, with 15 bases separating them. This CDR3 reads CASSSQKGQNNEQFF. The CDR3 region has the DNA TGCGCCAGCAGCTCGCAGAAAGGACAGAACAATGAGCAGTTCTTC.

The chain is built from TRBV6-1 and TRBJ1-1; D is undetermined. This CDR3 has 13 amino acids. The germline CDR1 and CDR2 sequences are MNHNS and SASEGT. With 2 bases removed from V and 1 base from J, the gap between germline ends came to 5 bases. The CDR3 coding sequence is TGTGCCAGCAGTGAATCGGGGAACACTGAAGCTTTCTTT. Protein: CASSESGNTEAFF.

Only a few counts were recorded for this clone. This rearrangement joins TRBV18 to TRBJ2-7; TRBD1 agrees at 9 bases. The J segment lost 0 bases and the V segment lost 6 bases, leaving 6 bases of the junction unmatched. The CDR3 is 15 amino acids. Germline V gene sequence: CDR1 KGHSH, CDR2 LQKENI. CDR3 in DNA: TGTGCCAGCTCGGAAACAGGGGGCTACTCCTACGAGCAGTACTTC. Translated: CASSETGGYSYEQYF.